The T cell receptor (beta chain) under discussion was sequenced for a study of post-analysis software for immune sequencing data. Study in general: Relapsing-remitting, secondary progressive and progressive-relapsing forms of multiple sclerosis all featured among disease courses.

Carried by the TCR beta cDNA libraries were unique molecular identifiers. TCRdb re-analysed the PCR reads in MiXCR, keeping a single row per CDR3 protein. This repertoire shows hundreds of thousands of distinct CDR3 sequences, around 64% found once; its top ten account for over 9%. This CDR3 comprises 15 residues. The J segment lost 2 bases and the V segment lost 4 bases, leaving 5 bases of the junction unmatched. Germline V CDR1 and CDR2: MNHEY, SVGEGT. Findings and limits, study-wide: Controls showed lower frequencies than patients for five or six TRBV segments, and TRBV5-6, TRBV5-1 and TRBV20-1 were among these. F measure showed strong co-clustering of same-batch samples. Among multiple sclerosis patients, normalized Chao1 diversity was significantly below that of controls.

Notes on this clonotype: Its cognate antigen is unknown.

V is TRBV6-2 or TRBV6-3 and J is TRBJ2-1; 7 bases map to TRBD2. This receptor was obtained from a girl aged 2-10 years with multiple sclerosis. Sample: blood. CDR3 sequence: CASSSPGGAYNEQFF. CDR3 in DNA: TGTGCCAGCAGTTCTCCGGGGGGTGCCTACAATGAGCAGTTCTTC.